The rows below give T cell receptor beta chains drawn from one sample of a study of blood T cell repertoires in COVID-19. Sequenced by immunoSEQ multiplex PCR; TCRdb stores in-frame clones only, minus some. The sample shows approximately 140,000 clones, 88% of them seen only once. The sample taken for sequencing was peripheral blood. The receptor set was obtained from a man between 60 and 75 years old with active or convalescent COVID-19. Both conserved end residues are part of each CDR3. D genes are given only for firm matches. Clone size is given for some rows only: seen once, a few or many times, or a class if the clone is expanded.

j_call: TRBJ1-2
clone_size: -
d_call: TRBD1
v_call: TRBV5-4
cdr3_nt: TGTGCCAGCAGTCGAGGGACAGGGGGCGCGAATGGCTACACCTTC
cdr3_aa: CASSRGTGGANGYTF

j_call: TRBJ2-5
clone_size: -
d_call: -
v_call: TRBV28
cdr3_nt: TGTGCCAGCAGTCCATGGGGCGGCCAAGAGACCCAGTACTTC
cdr3_aa: CASSPWGGQETQYF

j_call: TRBJ1-5
clone_size: -
d_call: -
v_call: TRBV3-1/TRBV3-2
cdr3_nt: TGTGCCAGCAGTAAACAGGGTAGCAATCAGCCCCAGCATTTT
cdr3_aa: CASSKQGSNQPQHF

j_call: TRBJ2-5
clone_size: -
d_call: -
v_call: TRBV6-2/TRBV6-3
cdr3_nt: TGTGCCAGCAGCCCCACGGGGGAGACCCAGTACTTC
cdr3_aa: CASSPTGETQYF

j_call: TRBJ2-1
clone_size: -
d_call: -
v_call: TRBV18
cdr3_nt: TGTGCCAGCTCATCGACACTCTACAATGAGCAGTTCTTC
cdr3_aa: CASSSTLYNEQFF

j_call: TRBJ2-7
clone_size: -
d_call: TRBD2
v_call: TRBV6-5
cdr3_nt: TGTGCCAGCAGCGACCCCGGGGGGGCGGTCCACGAGCAGTACTTC
cdr3_aa: CASSDPGGAVHEQYF

j_call: TRBJ2-1
clone_size: -
d_call: -
v_call: TRBV3-1/TRBV3-2
cdr3_nt: TGTGCCAGCAGCCAAGGCGTTGAGCAGTTCTTC
cdr3_aa: CASSQGVEQFF

j_call: TRBJ1-1
clone_size: -
d_call: TRBD1
v_call: TRBV7-2
cdr3_nt: TGTGCCAGCAGCCCGGGGACAGGGGGTGTGAACACTGAAGCTTTCTTT
cdr3_aa: CASSPGTGGVNTEAFF

j_call: TRBJ1-5
clone_size: once
d_call: TRBD1
v_call: TRBV4-1
cdr3_nt: TGCGCCAGCAGCCAAAAACAGGGGGCCAATCAGCCCCAGCATTTT
cdr3_aa: CASSQKQGANQPQHF

j_call: TRBJ1-5
clone_size: -
d_call: -
v_call: TRBV5-1
cdr3_nt: TGCGCCAGCAGCTGGACGGACAGCCTGAATCAGCCCCAGCATTTT
cdr3_aa: CASSWTDSLNQPQHF

j_call: TRBJ2-1
clone_size: -
d_call: -
v_call: TRBV24-1
cdr3_nt: TGTGCCACCAGTACACAGGGAATCAATGAGCAGTTCTTC
cdr3_aa: CATSTQGINEQFF

j_call: TRBJ1-1
clone_size: -
d_call: -
v_call: TRBV3-1/TRBV3-2
cdr3_nt: TGTGCCAGCAGCCAGTTGCGGGGTGGGACTGAAGCTTTCTTT
cdr3_aa: CASSQLRGGTEAFF

j_call: TRBJ1-4
clone_size: -
d_call: TRBD1
v_call: TRBV6-4
cdr3_nt: TGTGCCAGCAGTGACCCACCCACAGGGGGAGGCCAGACCAGAAGGGGGCTCCCTTTT
cdr3_aa: CASSDPPTGGGQTRRGLPF

j_call: TRBJ1-2
clone_size: -
d_call: -
v_call: TRBV3-1/TRBV3-2
cdr3_nt: TGTGCCAGCAGCCATCTAGCCCAGGGGCCCTCCTATGGCTACACCTTC
cdr3_aa: CASSHLAQGPSYGYTF

j_call: TRBJ1-1
clone_size: -
d_call: -
v_call: TRBV7-9
cdr3_nt: TGTGCCAGCAGCTTAGCGCAGGCAGGGTTGTCTGAAGCTTTCTTT
cdr3_aa: CASSLAQAGLSEAFF

j_call: TRBJ1-4
clone_size: -
d_call: TRBD1
v_call: TRBV18
cdr3_nt: TGTGCCAGCTCACCAGCAGGGGGAATCGTAAAACTGTTTTTT
cdr3_aa: CASSPAGGIVKLFF

j_call: TRBJ2-5
clone_size: -
d_call: TRBD2
v_call: TRBV5-1
cdr3_nt: TGCGCCAGCAGCTTGGGTCCTAGCGGGGTAGAGACCCAGTACTTC
cdr3_aa: CASSLGPSGVETQYF

j_call: TRBJ2-3
clone_size: -
d_call: -
v_call: TRBV7-9
cdr3_nt: TGTGCCAGCAGCTCTACCGGGACAACCAGCACAGATACGCAGTATTTT
cdr3_aa: CASSSTGTTSTDTQYF

j_call: TRBJ1-2
clone_size: once
d_call: -
v_call: TRBV19
cdr3_nt: TGTGCCAGTAGTATAATTGAGACGCGGATGTCCTATGGCTACACCTTC
cdr3_aa: CASSIIETRMSYGYTF

j_call: TRBJ2-1
clone_size: -
d_call: -
v_call: TRBV6-5
cdr3_nt: TGTGCCAGCAGATTAGGGGGAAGGTCCTACAATGAGCAGTTCTTC
cdr3_aa: CASRLGGRSYNEQFF

j_call: TRBJ1-1
clone_size: -
d_call: -
v_call: TRBV14
cdr3_nt: TGTGCCAGCCAAGCCAGGCCCCCAGAGAACACTGAAGCTTTCTTT
cdr3_aa: CASQARPPENTEAFF

j_call: TRBJ2-3
clone_size: -
d_call: -
v_call: TRBV2
cdr3_nt: TGTGCCAGCAACCTAATCAGGGGAAGCACAGATACGCAGTATTTT
cdr3_aa: CASNLIRGSTDTQYF

j_call: TRBJ1-6
clone_size: -
d_call: TRBD1
v_call: TRBV28
cdr3_nt: TGTGCCAGCAGTTCAAGGACAGGAGGAAATTCACCCCTCCACTTT
cdr3_aa: CASSSRTGGNSPLHF

j_call: TRBJ2-2
clone_size: few
d_call: -
v_call: TRBV27
cdr3_nt: TGTGCCAGCAGTTTCGCAGGCTCCGGGGAGCTGTTTTTT
cdr3_aa: CASSFAGSGELFF

j_call: TRBJ1-2
clone_size: -
d_call: -
v_call: TRBV28
cdr3_nt: TGTGCCAGCAGTGCAGGACGGGGCTATGGCTACACCTTC
cdr3_aa: CASSAGRGYGYTF

j_call: TRBJ2-5
clone_size: once
d_call: TRBD2
v_call: TRBV6-6
cdr3_nt: TGTGCCAGCAGTCCAACCACCGGGACTAGCGCTGAAGAGACCCAGTACTTC
cdr3_aa: CASSPTTGTSAEETQYF

j_call: TRBJ1-3
clone_size: -
d_call: TRBD1
v_call: TRBV18
cdr3_nt: TGTGCCAGCTCACCGCGGGACAGGGGAGGAAACACCATATATTTT
cdr3_aa: CASSPRDRGGNTIYF

j_call: TRBJ2-7
clone_size: few
d_call: -
v_call: TRBV11-3
cdr3_nt: TGTGCCAGCAGCTTTACAGGGCGCGAGCAGTACTTC
cdr3_aa: CASSFTGREQYF

j_call: TRBJ1-2
clone_size: -
d_call: -
v_call: TRBV27
cdr3_nt: TGTGCCAGCAGGTCCGGGGGGGCGATGGACTATGGCTACACCTTC
cdr3_aa: CASRSGGAMDYGYTF

j_call: TRBJ1-1
clone_size: -
d_call: TRBD1
v_call: TRBV28
cdr3_nt: TGTGCCAGCAGTCGGACAGGGGGAAACACTGAAGCTTTCTTT
cdr3_aa: CASSRTGGNTEAFF

j_call: TRBJ1-2
clone_size: -
d_call: -
v_call: TRBV13
cdr3_nt: TGTGCCAGCAGAGCCGCTGGGGGCCCAAACTATGGCTACACCTTC
cdr3_aa: CASRAAGGPNYGYTF

j_call: TRBJ1-2
clone_size: once
d_call: -
v_call: TRBV9
cdr3_nt: TGTGCCAGCAGCGTAGATCGGGGGGGCGGCTATGGCTACACCTTC
cdr3_aa: CASSVDRGGGYGYTF

j_call: TRBJ2-7
clone_size: -
d_call: -
v_call: TRBV5-4
cdr3_nt: TGTGCCAGCAGCTTGCTCCACGAGCAGTACTTC
cdr3_aa: CASSLLHEQYF

j_call: TRBJ1-2
clone_size: -
d_call: TRBD1
v_call: TRBV5-4
cdr3_nt: TGTGCCAGCAGCCTTACAGGGGGCGATGGCTACACCTTC
cdr3_aa: CASSLTGGDGYTF

j_call: TRBJ1-2
clone_size: -
d_call: TRBD1
v_call: TRBV29-1
cdr3_nt: TGCAGCGTTTCGGGGACAGGGAGAGCTGGCGACTATGGCTACACCTTC
cdr3_aa: CSVSGTGRAGDYGYTF

j_call: TRBJ2-3
clone_size: -
d_call: TRBD2
v_call: TRBV27
cdr3_nt: TGTGCCAGCAGTTCAACGGGAGGGTCCCCAGATACGCAGTATTTT
cdr3_aa: CASSSTGGSPDTQYF